A single sample is the source of the 20 T cell receptor beta chains below, sequenced in a study of post-analysis software for immune sequencing data. Whole-study findings and limits: Patients carried roughly 5 TRBV segments more frequently than controls did, and TRBV5-6, TRBV5-1 and TRBV20-1 were among them.

These receptors lack a known antigen. Tagging with unique molecular identifiers was a feature of the TCR beta cDNA libraries. TCRdb analysed the PCR reads with MiXCR anew, one entry per CDR3 protein. The table lists 350,000 to 500,000 distinct CDR3 sequences, approximately 38% of them singletons. The sample taken for sequencing was blood. These receptors all come from a girl aged 2-10 years with multiple sclerosis.

The chain has TRBV20-1 and TRBJ2-3; D unclear. Germline CDR1 is DFQATT and CDR2 is SNEGSKA (reference sequence). V was shortened by 7 bases and J by 6 bases, with 23 bases between the two germline ends. The CDR3 spans 15 residues. The CDR3 coding sequence is TGCAGTGTCCTAGGGAATGGTCATAACACTGATACGCAGTATTTT. Translation gives CSVLGNGHNTDTQYF.

V gene TRBV15 combines with J gene TRBJ2-7, with D uncertain. This CDR3 is 12 amino acids long. Trimming took off 0 bases at V and 4 bases at J, with 4 bases between the two ends. Germline V gene data show CDR1 as LNHNV and CDR2 as YYDKDF (reference sequence). CDR3 region: CATSRDYYEQYF. As DNA, the CDR3 is TGTGCCACCAGCAGAGACTATTACGAGCAGTACTTC.

This clonotype was counted ten times or more. The V and J genes are TRBV6-1 and TRBJ2-1; D could derive from TRBD1 or TRBD2 (5 bases each). The length of the CDR3 is 13 residues. CDR1 MNHNS and CDR2 SASEGT come from the germline V gene. V lost 3 bases and J lost 8, with 11 bases in between. The CDR3 protein is CASSEGPPDEQFF. For the CDR3, the DNA is TGTGCCAGCAGTGAGGGACCCCCGGATGAGCAGTTCTTC.

The CDR3 DNA reads as TGTGCCAGCAGTCCGTGGACACCCTCCCTCTCCTACAATGAGCAGTTCTTC. This translates into CASSPWTPSLSYNEQFF. The chain has TRBV12-3 or TRBV12-4 and TRBJ2-1; TRBD1 is a possible D gene (5 bases). This CDR3 spans 17 amino acids. The V end was cut by 5 bases, the J end by 0 bases, with 17 bases between.

The rearrangement links TRBV4-2 to TRBJ1-2; 7 bases map to TRBD1. Germline CDR1 and CDR2: LGHNA and YNFKEQ. CDR3 length: 15 amino acids. The trim removed 3 bases at V and 0 bases at J, leaving 4 bases unmatched. CDR3 amino acids: CASSQDRKTNYGYTF. DNA of the CDR3: TGTGCCAGCAGCCAGGACAGGAAGACTAACTATGGCTACACCTTC.

This clonotype was observed a few times. The chain couples TRBV5-5 to TRBJ1-2; D is undetermined. The CDR3 is made up of 13 amino acids. Trimming took 2 bases from V and 2 from J, leaving 7 bases between them. Looked up from germline, CDR1 is SGHKS and CDR2 is YYEKEE (reference sequence). Written as DNA, the CDR3 is TGTGCCAGCAGCTTTATAGAGAACTATGGCTACACCTTC. Its protein product is CASSFIENYGYTF.

This clonotype was seen at least ten times. This chain joins TRBV28 and TRBJ2-7; D perhaps matches TRBD2 (5 bases). The CDR3 is 13 amino acids. V was clipped by 8 bases and J by 0 bases, with 11 bases between them. The germline V gene encodes CDR1 MDHEN and CDR2 SYDVKM. CDR3 amino acids: CASRLSSSYEQYF. CDR3 coding DNA: TGTGCCAGCCGACTATCGAGCTCCTACGAGCAGTACTTC.

Regarding this clonotype: A much more abundant neighbour one base away suggests this may be a read error. V usage is TRBV7-3 and J usage is TRBJ2-1, with 10 positions matching TRBD2. The junction had 8 bases not matched to a gene; V was cut back by 3 bases and J by 6 bases. The CDR3 consists of 16 residues. The germline V gene has CDR1 SGHTA and CDR2 FQGTGA. The CDR3 sequence is CASSLGGTSEGNEQFF. The CDR3 bases are TGTGCCAGCAGCTTGGGAGGGACTAGCGAAGGCAATGAGCAGTTCTTC. The variable domain in full, with the rest retrieved from reference TRBV7-3 and TRBJ2-1, is GAGVSQTPSNKVTEKGKYVELRCDPISGHTALYWYRQSLGQGPEFLIYFQGTGAADDSGLPNDRFFAVRPEGSVSTLKIQRTERGDSAVYLCASSLGGTSEGNEQFFGPGTRLTVL.

CDR3 in amino acids: CASSTGTGYNEQFF. The CDR3 nucleotides read TGTGCCAGCAGCACCGGGACAGGGTACAATGAGCAGTTCTTC. The J gene is TRBJ2-1, the V gene TRBV9, with TRBD1 identical over 9 bases. V trimming: 4 bases; J trimming: 4 bases; junction bases outside the gene matches: 3. The germline V gene has CDR1 SGDLS and CDR2 YYNGEE. The CDR3 has 14 residues.

The chain links TRBV5-1 to TRBJ1-4, with D uncertain. The CDR3 runs to 15 residues. From germline, CDR1 is SGHRS and CDR2 YFSETQ. With 4 bases removed from V and 5 bases from J, the gap between germline ends came to 15 bases. The CDR3 region is CASSPHSGPNEKLFF. Written as DNA, the CDR3 is TGCGCCAGCAGCCCTCATTCAGGCCCCAATGAAAAACTGTTTTTT.

The V and J genes are TRBV3-1 and TRBJ2-7, with TRBD1 as a possible D gene (5 bases). The J call may be mistaken, given a closer DNA end match to TRBJ2-5. The germline V gene has CDR1 LGHDT and CDR2 YNNKEL (reference sequence). This CDR3 has 15 amino acids. CDR3 in amino acids: CASSQGLAGWETQYF. The CDR3 DNA reads as TGTGCCAGCAGCCAAGGTCTGGCAGGGTGGGAGACCCAGTACTTC.

V usage is TRBV6-2 or TRBV6-3 and J usage is TRBJ2-7; D gene uncertain. V lost 1 base and J 3 bases, leaving 10 bases between the germline ends. Germline V gives CDR1 MNHEY, CDR2 SVGEGT. The CDR3 is 14 residues long. The CDR3: CASSYYLFVYEQYF. The CDR3 coding sequence is TGTGCCAGCAGTTACTACCTCTTCGTCTACGAGCAGTACTTC.

This chain uses TRBV28 with TRBJ1-2, with 10 bases fitting TRBD1. Germline V lookup: CDR1 MDHEN, CDR2 SYDVKM. Losses at the gene ends were 5 bases for V and 7 bases for J; bases not matched to a gene: 7. The CDR3 loop spans 14 amino acids. The CDR3 sequence: CASSVRQGAGGYTF. Here the CDR3 DNA reads TGTGCCAGCAGTGTCCGACAGGGGGCGGGTGGCTACACCTTC.

This clonotype was counted only a few times. CDR3 nucleotides: TGTGCCAGCAGAACGCCGGGACCATTGGAAGATACGCAGTATTTT. Encoded protein: CASRTPGPLEDTQYF. The gene calls are TRBV6-5 and TRBJ2-3; D could derive from TRBD1 or TRBD2 (5 bases each). The length of the CDR3 is 15 residues. Germline CDR1 and CDR2: MNHEY and SVGAGI. V lost 6 bases and J 5 bases, leaving 18 bases between the germline ends.

The chain links TRBV3-1 to TRBJ2-7, with a possible D match to TRBD2 (5 bases). Trimming shortened V by 0 bases and J by 9 bases, and 18 bases separated the two germline ends. Germline V gives CDR1 LGHDT, CDR2 YNNKEL (reference sequence). This CDR3 comprises 15 residues. CDR3 DNA: TGTGCCAGCAGCCAAGAAGGCGGAGGATCTACGATGCAGTACTTC. This encodes CASSQEGGGSTMQYF.

The chain uses TRBV6-6 and TRBJ2-1, with TRBD2 matching over 16 bases. Germline assignment: CDR1 MNHNY and CDR2 SVGAGI (reference sequence). The CDR3 is made up of 15 amino acids. Trimming took 2 bases from V and 9 from J; bases not matched to a gene: 1. CDR3 sequence: CASSYGTSGRGEQFF. For the CDR3, the DNA is TGTGCCAGCAGTTACGGGACTAGCGGGAGGGGTGAGCAGTTCTTC.

About this clonotype itself: One junction end does not reproduce the germline sequence, and a read error may be involved. The chain couples TRBV9 to TRBJ1-2, with 8 nucleotides matching TRBD1. Germline lookup yields CDR1 SGDLS and CDR2 YYNGEE. This CDR3 is 14 amino acids long. The CDR3 sequence is CASNDPGGHYGYTF. The CDR3 bases are TGTGCCAGCAACGATCCAGGGGGCCACTACGGCTACACCTTC.

The chain uses TRBV10-3 and TRBJ1-5, with D unclear. V lost 2 bases to trimming and J lost 2 bases, with 10 bases between them. CDR1 is ENHRY and CDR2 is SYGVKD in the germline V gene. CDR3 length equals 15 residues. The CDR3 DNA reads as TGTGCCATCAGTGAGGGTCCCGGGGGCAATCAGCCCCAGCATTTT. The encoded protein is CAISEGPGGNQPQHF.

In its sample, this clonotype was seen a few times. The chain employs TRBV12-3 or TRBV12-4 and TRBJ2-3; D remains unclear. This CDR3 spans 11 amino acids. The V end lost 5 bases, the J end lost 4 bases, and 4 bases lay between the germline ends. CDR3 amino acids: CASSIADTQYF. As DNA, the CDR3 is TGTGCCAGCAGTATCGCAGATACGCAGTATTTT.

This clonotype turned up a few times. The chain links TRBV7-2 to TRBJ2-5, with a tentative D call TRBD1 (6 bases). The germline V and J ends were trimmed by 6 bases and 3 bases, with 14 bases remaining between them. The CDR3 length is 14 residues. In germline, CDR1 is SGHTA, CDR2 FQGNSA. CDR3 amino acids: CASSTGTTEETQYF. Written as DNA, the CDR3 is TGTGCCAGCAGTACCGGGACAACCGAAGAGACCCAGTACTTC.